This T cell receptor beta chain stems from a study of CD8+ T cells in alopecia areata. Whole-study findings and limits: More clonal than normal scalp was lesional scalp, particularly alopecia totalis/universalis. The study found TCR sharing across patients less clear than in mice, possibly for HLA reasons. Tissue-resident alphabeta T cells belonging to normal skin likewise get sequenced within scalp specimens.

Extracted RNA was reverse transcribed, and the resulting cDNA served as sequencing template. TCRdb keeps only in-frame clones here, not all; method: immunoSEQ multiplex PCR. The sample shows roughly 140,000 clones, approximately 60% of them seen only once. As to this clone: Antigen unknown.

The CDR3 is 14 amino acids. The germline CDR1 and CDR2 sequences are MGHRA and YSYEKL. Trimming cost V 3 bases and J 6 bases, with 11 bases left between them. The sample was CD8+ T cells sorted from blood. The gene calls are TRBV4-1 and TRBJ2-2; TRBD2 might be the D (6 bases). The TCR comes from a human donor in good health. CDR3 coding DNA: TGCGCCAGCAGCCACGGCGGAGGGGCCGGGGAGCTGTTTTTT. Translation gives CASSHGGGAGELFF.